This T cell receptor beta chain was recorded in a study of siplizumab effects on memory and regulatory T cells. On this clone: Its antigen is still unknown.

CDR3 size: 11 residues. Germline CDR1 is SNHLY and CDR2 is FYNNEI. V lost 7 bases and J 5 bases, leaving 6 bases between the germline ends. TCRdb's copy holds only in-frame clones and misses some; the assay was immunoSEQ multiplex PCR. The table shows around 7,400 clones, with 65% to 70% occurring only once. Study-wide findings and caveats: Alloreactive sequences tracing back to unstimulated CD4+ memory cells were significantly reduced by siplizumab. Controls had approximately 27% Treg-derived mappable alloreactive CD4+ clones on average, versus about 70% with siplizumab. Whether proliferating Tregs in siplizumab cultures suppress was not functionally confirmed.

The rearrangement uses TRBV2 and TRBJ2-1, with D unresolved. Sequencing used effector memory CD8+ T cells sorted from blood. The subset here: unstimulated CD8+ effector memory T cells. The clonotype was recovered from a human donor in good health. The CDR3 DNA follows: TGTGCCAGCAAACCAGACAATGAGCAGTTCTTC. Translated: CASKPDNEQFF.